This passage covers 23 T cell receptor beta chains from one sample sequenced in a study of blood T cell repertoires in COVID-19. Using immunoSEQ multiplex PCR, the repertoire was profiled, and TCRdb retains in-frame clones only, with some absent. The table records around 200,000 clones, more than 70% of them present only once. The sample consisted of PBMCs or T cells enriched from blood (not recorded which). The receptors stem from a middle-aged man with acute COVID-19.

The CDR3 loop is CASISGRAATDTQYF. CDR3 in DNA: TGTGCCAGCATTAGCGGGAGGGCCGCCACAGATACGCAGTATTTT. The chain has TRBV28 and TRBJ2-3, with 11 bases that match TRBD2. The CDR3 consists of 15 residues. Trimming cost V 7 bases and J 2 bases; bases outside gene matches: 5. Germline CDR1 reads MDHEN; CDR2 reads SYDVKM.

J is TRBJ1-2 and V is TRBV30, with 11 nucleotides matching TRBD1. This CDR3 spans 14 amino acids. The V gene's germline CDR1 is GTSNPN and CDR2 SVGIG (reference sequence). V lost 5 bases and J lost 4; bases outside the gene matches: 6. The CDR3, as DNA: TGTGCCTGGGCCCGGGACAGGGGGAGCTATGGCTACACCTTC. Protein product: CAWARDRGSYGYTF.

The CDR3 spells CASSQDRGGYTF. The CDR3 DNA reads as TGCGCCAGCAGCCAGGACAGGGGTGGCTACACCTTC. V is TRBV5-1 and J is TRBJ1-2; 9 bases are a match to TRBD1. V was pared by 4 bases and J by 7 bases, with 2 bases of the junction left unmatched. From germline, CDR1 is SGHRS and CDR2 YFSETQ. The CDR3 consists of 12 residues.

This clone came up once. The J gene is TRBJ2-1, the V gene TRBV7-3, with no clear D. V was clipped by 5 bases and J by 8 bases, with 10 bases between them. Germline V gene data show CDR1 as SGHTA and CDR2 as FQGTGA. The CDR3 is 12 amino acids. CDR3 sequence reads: CASSPPSDEQFF. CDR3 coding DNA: TGTGCCAGCAGCCCTCCTTCGGATGAGCAGTTCTTC.

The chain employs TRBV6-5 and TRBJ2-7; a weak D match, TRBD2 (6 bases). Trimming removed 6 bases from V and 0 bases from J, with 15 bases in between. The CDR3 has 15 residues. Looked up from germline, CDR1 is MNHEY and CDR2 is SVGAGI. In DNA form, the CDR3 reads TGTGCCAGCAGGGGGGAGAAGGGACTCTCCTACGAGCAGTACTTC. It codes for CASRGEKGLSYEQYF.

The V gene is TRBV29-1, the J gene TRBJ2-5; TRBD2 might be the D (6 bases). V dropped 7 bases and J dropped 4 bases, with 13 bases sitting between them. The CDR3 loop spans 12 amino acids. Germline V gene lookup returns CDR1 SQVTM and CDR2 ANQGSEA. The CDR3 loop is CSAHHGGETQYF. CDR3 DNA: TGCAGCGCCCACCACGGGGGAGAGACCCAGTACTTC. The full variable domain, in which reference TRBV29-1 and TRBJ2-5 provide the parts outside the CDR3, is SAVISQKPSRDICQRGTSLTIQCQVDSQVTMMFWYRQQPGQSLTLIATANQGSEATYESGFVIDKFPISRPNLTFSTLTVSNMSPEDSSIYLCSAHHGGETQYFGPGTRLLVL.

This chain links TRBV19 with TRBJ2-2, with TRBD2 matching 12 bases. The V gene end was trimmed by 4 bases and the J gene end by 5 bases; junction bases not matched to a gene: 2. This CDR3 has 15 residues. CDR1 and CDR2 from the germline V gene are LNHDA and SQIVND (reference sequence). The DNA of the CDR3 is TGTGCCAGTAGTAGGGGGACTAGCGGGACCGGGGAGCTGTTTTTT. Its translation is CASSRGTSGTGELFF.

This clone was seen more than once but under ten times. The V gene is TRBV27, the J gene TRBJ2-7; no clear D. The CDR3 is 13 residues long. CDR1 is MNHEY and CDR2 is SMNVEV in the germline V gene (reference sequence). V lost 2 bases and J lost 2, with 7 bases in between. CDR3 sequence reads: CASSLRFPYEQYF. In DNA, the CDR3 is TGTGCCAGCAGTTTACGGTTTCCCTACGAGCAGTACTTC.

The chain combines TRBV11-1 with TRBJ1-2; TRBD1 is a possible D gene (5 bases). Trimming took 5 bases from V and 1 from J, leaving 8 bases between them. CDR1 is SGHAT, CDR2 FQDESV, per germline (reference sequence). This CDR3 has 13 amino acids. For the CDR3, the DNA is TGTGCCAGCAGCCAAGGGGATAACTATGGCTACACCTTC. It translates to CASSQGDNYGYTF.

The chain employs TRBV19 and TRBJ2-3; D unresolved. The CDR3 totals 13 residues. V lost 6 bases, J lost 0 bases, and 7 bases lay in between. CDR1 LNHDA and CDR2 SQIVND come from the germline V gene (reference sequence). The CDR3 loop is CASRTTSTDTQYF. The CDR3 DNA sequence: TGTGCCAGTAGGACAACTAGCACAGATACGCAGTATTTT.

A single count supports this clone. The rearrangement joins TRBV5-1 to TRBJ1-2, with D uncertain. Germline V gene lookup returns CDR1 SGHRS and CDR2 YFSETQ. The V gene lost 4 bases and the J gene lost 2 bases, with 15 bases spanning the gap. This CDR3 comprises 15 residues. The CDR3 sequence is CASSPAQAGNYGYTF. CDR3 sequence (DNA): TGCGCCAGCAGCCCCGCCCAGGCCGGAAACTATGGCTACACCTTC. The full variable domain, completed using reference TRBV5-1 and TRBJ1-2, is KAGVTQTPRYLIKTRGQQVTLSCSPISGHRSVSWYQQTPGQGLQFLFEYFSETQRNKGNFPGRFSGRQFSNSRSEMNVSTLELGDSALYLCASSPAQAGNYGYTFGSGTRLTVV.

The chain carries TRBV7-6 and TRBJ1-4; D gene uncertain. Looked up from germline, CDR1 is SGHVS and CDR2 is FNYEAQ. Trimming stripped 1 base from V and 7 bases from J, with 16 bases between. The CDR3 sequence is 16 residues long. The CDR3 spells CASSLVPRVEGEKLFF. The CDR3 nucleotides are TGTGCCAGCAGCTTAGTCCCCCGGGTGGAGGGTGAAAAACTGTTTTTT.

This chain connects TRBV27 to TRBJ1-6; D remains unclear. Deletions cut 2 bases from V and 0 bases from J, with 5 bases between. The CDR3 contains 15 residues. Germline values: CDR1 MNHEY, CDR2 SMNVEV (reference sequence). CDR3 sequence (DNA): TGTGCCAGCAGTTTAGAGTTCTCCTATAATTCACCCCTCCACTTT. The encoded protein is CASSLEFSYNSPLHF.

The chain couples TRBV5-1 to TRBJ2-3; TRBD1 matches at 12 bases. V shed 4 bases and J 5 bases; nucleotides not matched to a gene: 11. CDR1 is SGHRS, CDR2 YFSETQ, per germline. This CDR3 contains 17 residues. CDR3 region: CASSLLPGTGGVDTQYF. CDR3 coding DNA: TGCGCCAGCAGCCTACTCCCCGGGACAGGGGGCGTAGATACGCAGTATTTT. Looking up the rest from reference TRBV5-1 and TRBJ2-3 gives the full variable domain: KAGVTQTPRYLIKTRGQQVTLSCSPISGHRSVSWYQQTPGQGLQFLFEYFSETQRNKGNFPGRFSGRQFSNSRSEMNVSTLELGDSALYLCASSLLPGTGGVDTQYFGPGTRLTVL.

The CDR3 loop is CASSSMDTEAFF. The CDR3 coding sequence is TGCGCCAGCAGTAGTATGGACACTGAAGCTTTCTTT. J is TRBJ1-1 and V is TRBV5-1; no clear D. The V end lost 5 bases, the J end lost 3 bases, and 8 bases lay between the germline ends. This CDR3 spans 12 amino acids. The germline V gene encodes CDR1 SGHRS and CDR2 YFSETQ.

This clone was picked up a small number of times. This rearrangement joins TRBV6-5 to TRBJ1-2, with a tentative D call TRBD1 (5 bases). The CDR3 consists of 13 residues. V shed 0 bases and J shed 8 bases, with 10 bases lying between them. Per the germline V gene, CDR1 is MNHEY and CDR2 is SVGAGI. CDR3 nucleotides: TGTGCCAGCAGTTACTCGGGGCAGGGCGGCTACACCTTC. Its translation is CASSYSGQGGYTF.

CDR3 DNA: TGTGCCAGCAGCCCCGCCAGGCTAGCGGGAGTAGGCGAGCAGTACTTC. It yields the protein CASSPARLAGVGEQYF. The rearrangement joins TRBV11-2 to TRBJ2-7; 10 bases map to TRBD2. V trimming: 5 bases; J trimming: 6 bases; junction bases outside the gene matches: 13. The length of the CDR3 is 16 residues. CDR1 is SGHAT and CDR2 is FQNNGV in the germline V gene.

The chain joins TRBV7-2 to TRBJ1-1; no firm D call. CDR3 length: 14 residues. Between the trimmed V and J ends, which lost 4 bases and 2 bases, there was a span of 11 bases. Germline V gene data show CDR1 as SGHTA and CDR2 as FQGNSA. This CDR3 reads CASSYREGNTEAFF. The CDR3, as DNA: TGTGCCAGCAGCTACCGGGAGGGAAACACTGAAGCTTTCTTT.

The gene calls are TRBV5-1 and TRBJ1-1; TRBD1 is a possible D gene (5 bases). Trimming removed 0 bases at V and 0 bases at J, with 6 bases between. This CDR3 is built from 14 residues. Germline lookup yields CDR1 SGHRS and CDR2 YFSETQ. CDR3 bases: TGCGCCAGCAGCTTGGCGACAGTGAACACTGAAGCTTTCTTT. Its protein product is CASSLATVNTEAFF. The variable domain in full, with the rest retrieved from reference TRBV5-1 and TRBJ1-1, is KAGVTQTPRYLIKTRGQQVTLSCSPISGHRSVSWYQQTPGQGLQFLFEYFSETQRNKGNFPGRFSGRQFSNSRSEMNVSTLELGDSALYLCASSLATVNTEAFFGQGTRLTVV.

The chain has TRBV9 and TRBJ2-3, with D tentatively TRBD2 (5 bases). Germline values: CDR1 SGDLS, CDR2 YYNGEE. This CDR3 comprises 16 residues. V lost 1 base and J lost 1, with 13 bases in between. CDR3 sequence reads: CASSVYLSGGTDTQYF. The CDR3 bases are TGTGCCAGCAGCGTATACTTGTCCGGGGGCACAGATACGCAGTATTTT.

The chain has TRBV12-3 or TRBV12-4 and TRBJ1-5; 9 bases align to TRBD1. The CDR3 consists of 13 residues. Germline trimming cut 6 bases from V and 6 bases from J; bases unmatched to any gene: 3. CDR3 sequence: CASRGTGSQPQHF. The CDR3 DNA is TGTGCCAGCAGGGGGACAGGGAGTCAGCCCCAGCATTTT.

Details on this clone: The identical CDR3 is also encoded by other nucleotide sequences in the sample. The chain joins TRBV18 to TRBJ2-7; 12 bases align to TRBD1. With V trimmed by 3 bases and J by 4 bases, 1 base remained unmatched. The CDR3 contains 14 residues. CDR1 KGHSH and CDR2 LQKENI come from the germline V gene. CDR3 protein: CASSPGQGAYEQYF. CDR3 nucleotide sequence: TGTGCCAGCTCACCGGGACAGGGGGCTTACGAGCAGTACTTC. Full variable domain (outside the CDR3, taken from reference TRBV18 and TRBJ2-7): NAGVMQNPRHLVRRRGQEARLRCSPMKGHSHVYWYRQLPEEGLKFMVYLQKENIIDESGMPKERFSAEFPKEGPSILRIQQVVRGDSAAYFCASSPGQGAYEQYFGPGTRLTVT.

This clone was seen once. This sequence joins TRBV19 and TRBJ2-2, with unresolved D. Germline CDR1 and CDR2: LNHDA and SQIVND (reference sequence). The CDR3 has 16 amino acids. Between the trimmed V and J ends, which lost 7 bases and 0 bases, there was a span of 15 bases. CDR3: CASTTSLTANTGELFF. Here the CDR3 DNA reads TGTGCCAGTACCACCTCCCTAACAGCGAACACCGGGGAGCTGTTTTTT.